This TCR beta chain was captured in a study of cytomegalovirus exposure and HLA in healthy donors. PCR used 60 Vbeta primers and 13 Jbeta primers. Produced via immunoSEQ multiplex PCR; TCRdb's table is partial and in-frame only. This sample carries under 200,000 clones, with about 6.8% going to the ten biggest clones. Turning to this clone: What it binds is not known.

Study-level points and caveats: A later analysis linked a missense DCLRE1C variant to TCR beta V- and J-gene trimming. Equally common other TCR beta chains were less clonally expanded than HLA-associated ones, a later analysis found. Likely technical artifact: a cluster of highly shared sequence variants.

The CDR3 is made up of 15 amino acids. Trimming shortened V by 3 bases and J by 0 bases, and 11 bases separated the two germline ends. The germline gives CDR1 MGHRA, CDR2 YSYEKL. The sequenced sample consisted of PBMCs. The sequence was collected from a man aged 30 to 39 in good health and CMV-seronegative. This chain connects TRBV4-1 to TRBJ1-1; D remains ambiguous. The CDR3 DNA is TGCGCCAGCAGCCACCTTTTTTCCCTGAACACTGAAGCTTTCTTT. This translates into CASSHLFSLNTEAFF.